This record concerns one T cell receptor beta chain sequence. Here immunoSEQ multiplex PCR was the method, and the copy in TCRdb shows in-frame clones only, minus some. The table shows a few hundred thousand clones, with roughly 90% occurring only once. The data are from a study of Ad26.COV2.S vaccination and SARS-CoV-2 variants. V was shortened by 2 bases and J by 8 bases, with 12 bases between the two germline ends. CDR1 GTSNPN and CDR2 SVGIG come from the germline V gene (reference sequence). This CDR3 has 12 amino acids. The treatment: some 19 received Ad26.COV2.S at low or high dose, single or two shots; 5 received placebo; per-sample allocation not given. Repertoires come from day 63 after the first vaccine or placebo injection.

The chain recombines TRBV30 with TRBJ1-1; the D gene is possibly TRBD1 (5 bases). This sequence was found in a person aged 18-60 years who received the Ad26.COV2.S COVID-19 vaccine or a placebo. Sequenced here: peripheral blood, sampled in a trial of Ad26.COV2.S vaccine versus placebo. For the CDR3, the DNA is TGTGCCTGGAGTCTTTCCGGGACCGAAGCTTTCTTT. Protein: CAWSLSGTEAFF. The full variable domain, rest sourced from reference TRBV30 and TRBJ1-1, is SQTIHQWPATLVQPVGSPLSLECTVEGTSNPNLYWYRQAAGRGLQLLFYSVGIGQISSEVPQNLSASRPQDRQFILSSKKLLLSDSGFYLCAWSLSGTEAFFGQGTRLTVV.